This T cell receptor beta chain derives from a study of identical twins. Findings of the study overall: Cross-sectional statistical analysis, not tracking of the same donors, underpinned the conclusions. Abundant beta clonotypes from cord blood had fewer insertions, unlike memory repertoires, which showed none.

The CDR3 is 15 residues long. Germline V CDR1 and CDR2: DFQATT, SNEGSKA (reference sequence). Carrying unique molecular identifiers, the cDNA also gained a universal primer site through template switching. TCRdb re-analysed the 5' RACE reads in MiXCR, keeping a single row per CDR3 protein. Among 1,800,000 or so distinct CDR3 sequences listed, around 29% were seen once. This clonotype was observed a handful of times. As yet, its antigen is unknown. The sample taken for sequencing was cord blood. The gene calls are TRBV20-1 and TRBJ2-4, with D hard to call. The J call is uncertain, as TRBJ2-7 better fits the DNA end. The sequence came from a newborn girl in good health. CDR3 bases: TGCAGTGCTAGAGAGGGATACCTCAGGAACTACGAGCAGTACTTC. Translated: CSAREGYLRNYEQYF.